Given below is one T cell receptor (beta chain) in context. Its target is unknown. This sample is part of a study of OX40 agonist ivuxolimab in advanced cancers. Study-wide context: At doses from 0.01 to 10 mg/kg, patients were given intravenous ivuxolimab every 2 weeks. Patients were roughly 83% male with ages roughly 23 to 79, mean around 58. Previous treatment with anti-PD-1, anti-PD-L1 or anti-CTLA-4 therapy was allowed; 35% to 50% had received some. Study observations and caveats: The CD4+ and CD8+ T cells in the blood had expanded clonally by week 6 at 0.1 to 3.0 mg/kg.

Germline lookup yields CDR1 PRHDT and CDR2 FYEKMQ (reference sequence). The CDR3 consists of 18 residues. V was clipped by 3 bases and J by 2 bases; unmatched bases: 9. Sequencing used immunoSEQ multiplex PCR; TCRdb keeps in-frame clones, though not all of them. The sample lists 70,000 to 80,000 clones, 75% to 95% occurring once. The specimen comprised CD4+ or CD8+ T cells sorted from blood, sampled in a trial of the OX40 agonist ivuxolimab. The chain joins TRBV13 to TRBJ1-5; 11 bases line up with TRBD1. The sequence came from an adult with an advanced solid tumor such as melanoma, head and neck, liver or kidney cancer. The CDR3 loop is CASSFSGTGGYGNQPQHF. As DNA, the CDR3 is TGTGCCAGCAGCTTCTCCGGGACAGGGGGATATGGCAATCAGCCCCAGCATTTT.